This T cell receptor beta chain was identified in a study of T cell responses to AZD1222 COVID-19 vaccine. V lost 1 base and J lost 8, with 8 bases in between. This CDR3 spans 12 amino acids. Germline CDR1 is LGHDT and CDR2 is YNNKEL (reference sequence). Profiling relied on immunoSEQ multiplex PCR, and the TCRdb table lists in-frame clones only, not all of them. The table shows around 110,000 clones, with around nine tenths occurring only once. With respect to this clone: Its specificity is not known.

Study-level points and caveats: The repertoires were collected only after the peak T cell response. It should be noted that donors were predominantly white British and more often female, and clonal diversity was possibly underestimated. Breadth and depth of Spike-specific TCRs rose after two AZD1222 doses.

The V and J genes are TRBV3-1 (or the pseudogene TRBV3-2) and TRBJ1-2, with D perhaps matching TRBD1 (6 bases). The receptor was derived from an adult in good health. The sample in question was peripheral blood, obtained on day 0 of AZD1222 vaccination. CDR3 residues: CASSQADRGYTF. The CDR3 DNA is TGTGCCAGCAGCCAAGCCGACAGGGGCTACACCTTC.